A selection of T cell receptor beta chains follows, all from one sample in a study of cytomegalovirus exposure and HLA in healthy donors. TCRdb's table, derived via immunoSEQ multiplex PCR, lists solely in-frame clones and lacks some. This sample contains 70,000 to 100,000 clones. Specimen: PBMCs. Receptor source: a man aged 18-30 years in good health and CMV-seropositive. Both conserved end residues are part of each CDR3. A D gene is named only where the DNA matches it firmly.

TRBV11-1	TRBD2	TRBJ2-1	TGTGCCAGCAGCTTACCCGGGACTAGCTACGAGCAGTTCTTC	CASSLPGTSYEQFF
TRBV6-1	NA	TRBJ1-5	TGTGCCAGCAGCCCACTGATTTATCAGCCCCAGCATTTT	CASSPLIYQPQHF
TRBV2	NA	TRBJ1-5	TGTGCCAGCAGTGAATTATCCTGGGGGGGGCTCCCTGAAGGGGAGCCCCAGCATTTT	CASSELSWGGLPEGEPQHF
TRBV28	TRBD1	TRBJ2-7	TGTGCCACGATAGTCCGGGACAGGGACGAGCAGTACTTC	CATIVRDRDEQYF
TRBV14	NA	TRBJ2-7	TGTGCCAGCAGCCAAGACTTCGGGGGAGCAGTTACCGAGCAGTACTTC	CASSQDFGGAVTEQYF
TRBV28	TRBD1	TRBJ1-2	TGTGCCAGCAGCTCTGGAGGGACAGGGGAAGGCTATGGCTACACCTTC	CASSSGGTGEGYGYTF
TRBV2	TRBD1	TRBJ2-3	TGTGCCAGCCGCCGGGACAGGGTGACAGATACGCAGTATTTT	CASRRDRVTDTQYF
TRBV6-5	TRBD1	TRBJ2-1	TGTGCCAGCAGTCGACAGGGAAATGAGCAGTTCTTC	CASSRQGNEQFF
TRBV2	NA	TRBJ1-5	TGTGCCAGCAGCGACTGGCTGGGTCAGCCCCAGCATTTT	CASSDWLGQPQHF
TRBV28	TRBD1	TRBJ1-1	TGTGCCAGCAGTCTCCGGGACAGGAACACTGAAGCTTTCTTT	CASSLRDRNTEAFF
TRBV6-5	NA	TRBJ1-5	TGTGCCAGCAGTTACTCGAGAAATCAGCCCCAGCATTTT	CASSYSRNQPQHF
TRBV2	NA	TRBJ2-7	TGTGCCAGCAGCGGCGGACAGACCTACGAGCAGTACTTC	CASSGGQTYEQYF
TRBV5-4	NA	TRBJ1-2	TGTGCCAGCAGCTTGGCGTTAGGGGAGGATGGCTACACCTTC	CASSLALGEDGYTF
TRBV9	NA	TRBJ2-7	TGTGCCAGCAGCCGAGGCGATCCCTACGAGCAGTACTTC	CASSRGDPYEQYF
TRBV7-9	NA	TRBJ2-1	TGTGCCAGCAGCCCCCCAAACAATGAGCAGTTCTTC	CASSPPNNEQFF
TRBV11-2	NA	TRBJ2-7	TGTGCCAGCAGCTTAGAGTCCAGGTTTCACTACGAGCAGTACTTC	CASSLESRFHYEQYF
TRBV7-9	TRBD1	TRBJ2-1	TGTGCCAGCAGTCTCAACAGGGGGCTATACAATGAGCAGTTCTTC	CASSLNRGLYNEQFF
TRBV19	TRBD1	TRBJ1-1	TGTGCCAGTAGTATAGACAGGGGGTTCGCTGAAGCTTTCTTT	CASSIDRGFAEAFF
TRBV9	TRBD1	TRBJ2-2	TGTGCCAGCACCCCAGGGGACAGCTACACCGGGGAGCTGTTTTTT	CASTPGDSYTGELFF
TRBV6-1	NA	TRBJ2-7	TGTGCCAGCTCTATTCAATTTGCGGCCGAGCAGTACTTC	CASSIQFAAEQYF